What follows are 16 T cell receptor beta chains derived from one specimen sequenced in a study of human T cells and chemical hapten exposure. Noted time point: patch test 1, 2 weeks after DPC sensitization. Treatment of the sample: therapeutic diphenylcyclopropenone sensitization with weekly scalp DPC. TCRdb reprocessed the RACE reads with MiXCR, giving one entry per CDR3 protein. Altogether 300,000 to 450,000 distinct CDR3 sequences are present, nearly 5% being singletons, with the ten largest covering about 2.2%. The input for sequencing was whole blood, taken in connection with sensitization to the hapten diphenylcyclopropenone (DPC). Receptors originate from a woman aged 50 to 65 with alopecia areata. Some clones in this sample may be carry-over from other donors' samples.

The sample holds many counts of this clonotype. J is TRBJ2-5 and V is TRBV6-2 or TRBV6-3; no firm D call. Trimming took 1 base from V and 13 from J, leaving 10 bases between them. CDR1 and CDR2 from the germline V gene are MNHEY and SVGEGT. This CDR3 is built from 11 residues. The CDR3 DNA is TGTGCCAGCAGTTACTACGCTCGATGGTACTTC. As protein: CASSYYARWYF.

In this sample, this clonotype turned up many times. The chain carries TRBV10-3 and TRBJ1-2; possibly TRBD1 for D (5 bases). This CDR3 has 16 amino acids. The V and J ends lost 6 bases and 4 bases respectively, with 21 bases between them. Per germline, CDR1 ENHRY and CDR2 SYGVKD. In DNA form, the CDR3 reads TGTGCCATCAGGGGACGAGAAGGGGATTTTCCCTATGGCTACACCTTC. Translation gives CAIRGREGDFPYGYTF.

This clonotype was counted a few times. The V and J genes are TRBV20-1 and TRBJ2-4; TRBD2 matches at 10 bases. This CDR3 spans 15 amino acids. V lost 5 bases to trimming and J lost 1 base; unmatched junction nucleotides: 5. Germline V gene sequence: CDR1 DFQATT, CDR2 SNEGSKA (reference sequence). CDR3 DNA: TGCAGTGCTCTGGGGGGACTAGCGGCCAAAAACATTCAGTACTTC. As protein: CSALGGLAAKNIQYF.

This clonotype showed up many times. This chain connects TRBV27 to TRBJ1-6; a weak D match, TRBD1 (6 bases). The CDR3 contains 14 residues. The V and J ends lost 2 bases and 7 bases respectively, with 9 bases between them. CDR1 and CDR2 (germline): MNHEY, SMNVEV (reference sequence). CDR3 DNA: TGTGCCAGCAGTTTAAAGGGGGGAAATTCACCCCTCCACTTT. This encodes CASSLKGGNSPLHF.

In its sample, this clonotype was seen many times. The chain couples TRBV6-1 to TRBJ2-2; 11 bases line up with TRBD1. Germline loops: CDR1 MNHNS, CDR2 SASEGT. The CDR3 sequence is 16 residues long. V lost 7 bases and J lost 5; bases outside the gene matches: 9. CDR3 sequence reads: CASTYSGTGGTGELFF. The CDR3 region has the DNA TGTGCCAGCACCTATTCCGGGACAGGGGGAACCGGGGAGCTGTTTTTT.

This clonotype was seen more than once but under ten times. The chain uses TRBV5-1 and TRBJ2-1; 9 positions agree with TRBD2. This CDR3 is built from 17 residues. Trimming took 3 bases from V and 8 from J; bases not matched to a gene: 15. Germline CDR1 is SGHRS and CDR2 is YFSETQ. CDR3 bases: TGCGCCAGCAGCTCGGCATTCGCGGGAGGGCCCGTGGATGAGCAGTTCTTC. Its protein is CASSSAFAGGPVDEQFF.

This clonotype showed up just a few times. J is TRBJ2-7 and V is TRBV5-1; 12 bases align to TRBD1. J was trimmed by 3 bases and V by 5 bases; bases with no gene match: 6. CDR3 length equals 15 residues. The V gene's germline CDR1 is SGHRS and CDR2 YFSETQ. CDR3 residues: CASRSGTGGIYEQYF. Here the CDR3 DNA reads TGCGCCAGCAGGTCCGGGACAGGGGGCATCTACGAGCAGTACTTC. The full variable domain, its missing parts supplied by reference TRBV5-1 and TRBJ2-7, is KAGVTQTPRYLIKTRGQQVTLSCSPISGHRSVSWYQQTPGQGLQFLFEYFSETQRNKGNFPGRFSGRQFSNSRSEMNVSTLELGDSALYLCASRSGTGGIYEQYFGPGTRLTVT.

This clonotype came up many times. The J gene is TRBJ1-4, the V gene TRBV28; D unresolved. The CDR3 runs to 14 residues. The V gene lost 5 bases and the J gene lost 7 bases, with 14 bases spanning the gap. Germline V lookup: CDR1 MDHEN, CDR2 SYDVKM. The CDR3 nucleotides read TGTGCCAGCAGTCCAGACGGAGAGGCTGAAAAACTGTTTTTT. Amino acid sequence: CASSPDGEAEKLFF. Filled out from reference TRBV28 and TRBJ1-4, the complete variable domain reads DVKVTQSSRYLVKRTGEKVFLECVQDMDHENMFWYRQDPGLGLRLIYFSYDVKMKEKGDIPEGYSVSREKKERFSLILESASTNQTSMYLCASSPDGEAEKLFFGSGTQLSVL.

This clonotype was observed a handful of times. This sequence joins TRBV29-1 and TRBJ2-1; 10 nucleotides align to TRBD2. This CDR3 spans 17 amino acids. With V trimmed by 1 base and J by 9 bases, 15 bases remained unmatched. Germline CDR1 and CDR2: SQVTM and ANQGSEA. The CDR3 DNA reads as TGCAGCGTTGAAGTCCCCGGACTAGCGGAGGGGGAGGGTGAGCAGTTCTTC. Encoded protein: CSVEVPGLAEGEGEQFF.

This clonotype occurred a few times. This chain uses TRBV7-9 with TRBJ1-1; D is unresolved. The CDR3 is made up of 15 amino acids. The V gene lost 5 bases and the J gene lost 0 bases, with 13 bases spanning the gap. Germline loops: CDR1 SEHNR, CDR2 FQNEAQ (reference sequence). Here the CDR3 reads CASSPGVSMNTEAFF. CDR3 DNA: TGTGCCAGCAGCCCCGGGGTATCGATGAACACTGAAGCTTTCTTT.

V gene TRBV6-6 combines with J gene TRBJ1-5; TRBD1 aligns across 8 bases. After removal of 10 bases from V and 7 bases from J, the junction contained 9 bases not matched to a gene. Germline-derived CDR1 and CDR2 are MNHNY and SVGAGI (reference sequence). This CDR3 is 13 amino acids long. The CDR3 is CAIQDRVAQPQHF. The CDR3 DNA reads TGTGCCATCCAGGACAGGGTGGCACAGCCCCAGCATTTT.

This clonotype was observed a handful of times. CDR3 sequence reads: CASSQDGLPPFF. DNA for the CDR3: TGCGCCAGCAGCCAAGATGGGTTGCCCCCATTCTTT. The chain uses TRBV4-3 and TRBJ1-1, with unresolved D. This CDR3 contains 12 residues. V was pared by 0 bases and J by 14 bases, with 13 bases between. Germline V CDR1 and CDR2: LGHNA, YSLEER.

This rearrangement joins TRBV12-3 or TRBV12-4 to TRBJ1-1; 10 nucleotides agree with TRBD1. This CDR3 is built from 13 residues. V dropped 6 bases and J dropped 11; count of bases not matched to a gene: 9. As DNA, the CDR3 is TGTGCCAGCAGCCCGGACAGGGGGATGCGGGCTTTCTTT. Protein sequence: CASSPDRGMRAFF.

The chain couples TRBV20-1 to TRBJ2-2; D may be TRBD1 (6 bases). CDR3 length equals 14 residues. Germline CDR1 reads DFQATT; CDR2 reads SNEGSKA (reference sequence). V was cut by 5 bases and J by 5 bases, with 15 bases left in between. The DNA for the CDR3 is TGCAGTGCTCACGACAGGATGAGAACCGGGGAGCTGTTTTTT. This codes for CSAHDRMRTGELFF.

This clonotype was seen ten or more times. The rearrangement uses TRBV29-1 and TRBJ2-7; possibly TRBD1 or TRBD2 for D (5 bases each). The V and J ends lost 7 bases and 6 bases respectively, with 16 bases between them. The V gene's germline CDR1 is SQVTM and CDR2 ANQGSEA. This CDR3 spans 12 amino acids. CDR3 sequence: CSAAEGLGEQYF. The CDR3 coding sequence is TGCAGCGCTGCAGAGGGGCTGGGCGAGCAGTACTTC.

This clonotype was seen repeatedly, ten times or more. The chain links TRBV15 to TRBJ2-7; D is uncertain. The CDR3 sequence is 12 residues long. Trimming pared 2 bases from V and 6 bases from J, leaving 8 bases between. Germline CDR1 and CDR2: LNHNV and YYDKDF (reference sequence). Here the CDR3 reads CATSRLTGEQYF. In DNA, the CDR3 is TGTGCCACCAGCAGACTTACGGGCGAGCAGTACTTC.